The sequence of this T cell receptor beta chain was determined in a study of vaccination and CD4 T cells after COVID-19. At the level of the study: Post-COVID draws followed diagnosis by a median roughly 99 days (range 35 to 161).

For this clonotype: What it binds is unknown.

Germline V gives CDR1 SNHLY, CDR2 FYNNEI. V was clipped by 4 bases and J by 6 bases, with 15 bases between them. This CDR3 contains 14 residues. Researchers used the Oncomine TCR Beta short-read assay to sequence DNA from cultured CD4+ T cells. TCRdb itself ran the PCR reads through MiXCR, one entry per CDR3 protein. The sample lists more than 2,500 distinct CDR3 sequences; 39% were seen once. Treatment of the sample: approximately nine-day PBMC culture with coronavirus spike peptide pools or control peptides (ViraFEST assay). The collection of CD4+ T cells from the unexposed donor took place before the COVID-19 pandemic (2011-2018). Where cells permitted, unexposed-donor CD4+ T cells were probed with SARS-CoV-2 S/N and four cold-coronavirus spikes.

The clonotype was recovered from a human donor in good health. Specimen: CD4+ T cells from blood, cultured in vitro. The J gene is TRBJ1-1, the V gene TRBV2; D not certain. The CDR3 DNA reads as TGTGCCAGCAGTGCACTCGGGTGGGGTCCTGAAGCTTTCTTT. Translated: CASSALGWGPEAFF.